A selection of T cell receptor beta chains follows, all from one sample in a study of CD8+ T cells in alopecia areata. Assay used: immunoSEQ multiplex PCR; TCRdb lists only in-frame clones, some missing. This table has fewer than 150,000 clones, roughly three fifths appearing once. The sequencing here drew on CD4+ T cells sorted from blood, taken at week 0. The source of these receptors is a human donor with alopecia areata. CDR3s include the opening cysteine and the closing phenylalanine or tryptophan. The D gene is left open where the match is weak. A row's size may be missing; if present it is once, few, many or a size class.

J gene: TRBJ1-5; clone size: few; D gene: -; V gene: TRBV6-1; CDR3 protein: CASRPPSGREPQHF; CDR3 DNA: TGTGCCAGCAGACCCCCCTCAGGGCGGGAGCCCCAGCATTTT
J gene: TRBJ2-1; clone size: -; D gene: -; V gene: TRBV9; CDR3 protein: CASSDAGSSYNEQFF; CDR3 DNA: TGTGCCAGCAGCGATGCGGGGAGCTCCTACAATGAGCAGTTCTTC
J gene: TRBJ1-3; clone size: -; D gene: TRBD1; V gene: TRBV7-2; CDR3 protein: CASSLNQGATGNTIYF; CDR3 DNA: TGTGCCAGCAGCTTAAACCAGGGGGCGACCGGAAACACCATATATTTT
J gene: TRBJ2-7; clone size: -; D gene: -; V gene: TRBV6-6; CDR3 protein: CASSYSSQEAYEQYF; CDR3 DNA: TGTGCCAGCAGTTACTCGAGCCAGGAGGCCTACGAGCAGTACTTC
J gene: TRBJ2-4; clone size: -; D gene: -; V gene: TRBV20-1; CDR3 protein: CSASLGDIQYF; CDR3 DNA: TGCAGTGCTAGCCTAGGGGACATTCAGTACTTC
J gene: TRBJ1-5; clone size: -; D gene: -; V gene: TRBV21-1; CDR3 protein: CASSNSFYRAGANQPQHF; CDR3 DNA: TGTGCCAGCAGCAACTCGTTTTACCGGGCAGGGGCCAATCAGCCCCAGCATTTT
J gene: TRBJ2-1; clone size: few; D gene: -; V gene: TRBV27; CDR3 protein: CASSLERVPYNEQFF; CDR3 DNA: TGTGCCAGCAGTTTAGAGCGGGTCCCCTACAATGAGCAGTTCTTC
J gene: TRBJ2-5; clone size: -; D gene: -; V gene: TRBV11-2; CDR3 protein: CASRQLRGSQETQYF; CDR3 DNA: TGTGCCAGCAGGCAGCTGCGGGGAAGCCAAGAGACCCAGTACTTC
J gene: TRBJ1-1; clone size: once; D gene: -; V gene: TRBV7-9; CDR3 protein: CASSLDHGGDTEAFF; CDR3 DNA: TGTGCCAGCAGCCTAGACCACGGAGGAGACACTGAAGCTTTCTTT
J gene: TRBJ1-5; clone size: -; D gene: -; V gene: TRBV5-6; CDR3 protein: CASSLSPGGRLSNQPQHF; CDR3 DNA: TGTGCCAGCAGCTTAAGCCCCGGGGGGAGGCTAAGCAATCAGCCCCAGCATTTT
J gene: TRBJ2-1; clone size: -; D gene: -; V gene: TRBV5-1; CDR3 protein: CASSLVSRGNEQFF; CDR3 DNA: TGCGCCAGCAGCTTGGTTTCTAGAGGCAATGAGCAGTTCTTC
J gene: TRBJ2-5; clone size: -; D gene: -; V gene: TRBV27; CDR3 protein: CASSLYREKTQYF; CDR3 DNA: TGTGCCAGCAGTTTATATCGAGAAAAGACCCAGTACTTC
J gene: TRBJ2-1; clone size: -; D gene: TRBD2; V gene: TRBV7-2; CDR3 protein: CASSTGLVGNEQFF; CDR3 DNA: TGTGCCAGCAGCACTGGACTAGTCGGCAATGAGCAGTTCTTC
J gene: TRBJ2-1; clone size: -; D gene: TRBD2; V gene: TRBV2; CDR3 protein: CASSERSGGVNEQFF; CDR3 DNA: TGTGCCAGCAGTGAACGAAGCGGGGGAGTCAATGAGCAGTTCTTC
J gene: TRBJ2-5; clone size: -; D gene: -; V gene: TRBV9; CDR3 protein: CASSVALGQETQYF; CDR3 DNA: TGTGCCAGCAGCGTAGCTTTGGGGCAAGAGACCCAGTACTTC
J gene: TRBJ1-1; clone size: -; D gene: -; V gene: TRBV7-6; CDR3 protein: CASSFLRGGQNTEAFF; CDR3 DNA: TGTGCCAGCAGCTTCCTTAGGGGAGGTCAGAACACTGAAGCTTTCTTT
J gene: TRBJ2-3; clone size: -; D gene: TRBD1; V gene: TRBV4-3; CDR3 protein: CASSVRDSLTDTQYF; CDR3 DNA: TGCGCCAGCAGCGTCCGGGACAGCCTCACAGATACGCAGTATTTT
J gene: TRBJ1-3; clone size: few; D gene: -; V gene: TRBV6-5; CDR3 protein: CASSSQDGISGNTIYF; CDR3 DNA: TGTGCCAGCAGTTCCCAGGACGGGATCTCTGGAAACACCATATATTTT
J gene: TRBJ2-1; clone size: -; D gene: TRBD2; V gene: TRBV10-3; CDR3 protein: CAISDGLAGNEQFF; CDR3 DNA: TGTGCCATCAGTGACGGTCTAGCGGGGAATGAGCAGTTCTTC
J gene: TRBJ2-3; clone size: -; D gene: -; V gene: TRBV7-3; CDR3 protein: CASSPAGGEVDTQYF; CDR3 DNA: TGTGCCAGCAGCCCCGCAGGAGGGGAGGTAGATACGCAGTATTTT
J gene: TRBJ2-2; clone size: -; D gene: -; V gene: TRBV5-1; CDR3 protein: CASSTSYTGELFF; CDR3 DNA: TGCGCCAGCAGCACATCCTACACCGGGGAGCTGTTTTTT
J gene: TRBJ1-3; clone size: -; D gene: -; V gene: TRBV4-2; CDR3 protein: CASSQSGDASSGNTIYF; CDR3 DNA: TGTGCCAGCAGCCAATCCGGGGACGCTTCTTCTGGAAACACCATATATTTT
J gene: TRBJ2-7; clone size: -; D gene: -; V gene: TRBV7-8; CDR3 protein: CASSFNSGLSYEQYF; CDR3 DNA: TGTGCCAGCAGCTTTAACAGCGGCCTCTCCTACGAGCAGTACTTC
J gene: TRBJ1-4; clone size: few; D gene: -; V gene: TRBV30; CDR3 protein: CAWSYGHTDEKLFF; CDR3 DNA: TGTGCCTGGAGTTACGGGCACACGGATGAAAAACTGTTTTTT
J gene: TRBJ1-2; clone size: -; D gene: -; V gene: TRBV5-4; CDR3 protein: CASSWGTEPNYGYTF; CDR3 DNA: TGTGCCAGCAGCTGGGGAACAGAGCCTAACTATGGCTACACCTTC
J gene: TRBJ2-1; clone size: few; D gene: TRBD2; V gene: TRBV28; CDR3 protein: CASSTSGNYNEQFF; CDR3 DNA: TGTGCCAGCAGTACTAGCGGGAACTACAATGAGCAGTTCTTC
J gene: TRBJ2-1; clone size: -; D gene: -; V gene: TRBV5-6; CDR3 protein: CASSSVLPYNEQFF; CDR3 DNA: TGTGCCAGCAGCTCGGTGCTACCATACAATGAGCAGTTCTTC
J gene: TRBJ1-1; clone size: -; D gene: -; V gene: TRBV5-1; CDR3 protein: CASSPRVSGEAFF; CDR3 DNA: TGCGCCAGCAGCCCCCGGGTCTCGGGGGAAGCTTTCTTT
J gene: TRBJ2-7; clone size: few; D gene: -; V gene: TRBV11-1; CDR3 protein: CASSGGEGAFSYEQYF; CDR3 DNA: TGTGCCAGCAGCGGCGGGGAAGGGGCCTTCTCCTACGAGCAGTACTTC
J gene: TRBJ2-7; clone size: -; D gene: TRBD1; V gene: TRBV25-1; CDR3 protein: CASSGLQGFEQYF; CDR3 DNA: TGTGCCAGCAGTGGCCTACAGGGGTTCGAGCAGTACTTC
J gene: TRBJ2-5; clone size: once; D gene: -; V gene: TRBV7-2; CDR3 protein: CASSPAGGQETQYF; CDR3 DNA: TGTGCCAGCAGCCCCGCCGGGGGCCAAGAGACCCAGTACTTC
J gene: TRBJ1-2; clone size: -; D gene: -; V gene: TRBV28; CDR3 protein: CASTQRGYGYTF; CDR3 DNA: TGTGCCAGCACCCAAAGGGGTTATGGCTACACCTTC
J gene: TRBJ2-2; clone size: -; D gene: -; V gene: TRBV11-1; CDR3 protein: CASSSDLRVRVRDTGELFF; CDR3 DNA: TGTGCCAGCAGCTCCGACCTCCGGGTGAGGGTCCGAGACACCGGGGAGCTGTTTTTT
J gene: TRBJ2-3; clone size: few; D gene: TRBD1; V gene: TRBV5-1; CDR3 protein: CASSGDREVEDTQYF; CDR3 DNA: TGCGCCAGCAGCGGGGACAGGGAAGTGGAGGATACGCAGTATTTT
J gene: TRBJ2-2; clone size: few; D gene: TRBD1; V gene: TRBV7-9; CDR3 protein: CASSRTGNTGELFF; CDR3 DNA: TGTGCCAGCAGCCGGACAGGGAACACCGGGGAGCTGTTTTTT
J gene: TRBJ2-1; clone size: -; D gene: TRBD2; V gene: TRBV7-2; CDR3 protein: CASSRDSGMYNEQFF; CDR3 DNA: TGTGCCAGCAGCCGGGATAGCGGGATGTACAATGAGCAGTTCTTC
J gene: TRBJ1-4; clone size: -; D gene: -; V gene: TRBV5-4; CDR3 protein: CASSLAPRDEKLFF; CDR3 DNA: TGTGCCAGCAGCTTGGCCCCCCGGGATGAAAAACTGTTTTTT
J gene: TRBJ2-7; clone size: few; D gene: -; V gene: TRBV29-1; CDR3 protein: CSVFSGSYEQYF; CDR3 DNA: TGCAGCGTCTTTAGCGGCTCCTACGAGCAGTACTTC
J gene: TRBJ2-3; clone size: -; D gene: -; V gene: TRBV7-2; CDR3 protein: CASSLVRKALPHADTQYF; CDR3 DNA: TGTGCCAGCAGCTTAGTTAGAAAGGCTCTCCCTCACGCAGATACGCAGTATTTT